This entry describes one TCR beta chain. This sample was included in a study of read filtering for tumor transcriptome and immune sequencing. The wider study: Whole-transcriptome libraries were prepared after DNase treatment.

This library used approximately 0.4 ug RNA and molecular barcoded adaptors spanning alpha/delta and beta/gamma chains. In TCRdb, the reads were re-called with MiXCR into one record per CDR3 protein. The data hold about 39,000 distinct CDR3 sequences, with roughly 13% observed a single time. The CDR3 length is 16 residues. V shed 5 bases, J shed 2 bases, and the junction held 9 bases outside the gene matches. The V gene's germline CDR1 is SEHNR and CDR2 FQNEAQ (reference sequence). Sequenced: a population of CD138-negative cells sorted from bone marrow. The clonotype was recovered from a donor at least 40 years old with multiple myeloma. The chain links TRBV7-9 to TRBJ1-5; the match to TRBD1 covers 7 bases. The CDR3 sequence: CASSRAGGEGNQPQHF. DNA for the CDR3: TGTGCCAGCAGCCGCGCAGGGGGAGAGGGCAATCAGCCCCAGCATTTT.